The present entry profiles one T cell receptor beta chain with its context. The data originate from a study of blood T cell repertoires in COVID-19. Across the study: PBMCs, B-cell-depleted T cells, or T cells provided the cDNA or gDNA that made up the material.

Recruitment covered about 25 US areas and drew participants whose ages spanned roughly 18 to 90 years. Allocation to cohorts depended on clinical history reported by the participants. The germline V gene encodes CDR1 MDHEN and CDR2 SYDVKM. CDR3 length: 17 residues. V was pared by 3 bases and J by 0 bases, with 5 bases of the junction left unmatched. How the authors handled the data: Estimation of nucleated cell counts was performed using reference gene primer amplification. Here immunoSEQ multiplex PCR was the method, and the copy in TCRdb shows in-frame clones only, minus some. V and J calls and clone size are given by that table; D and trimming were obtained from the DNA. The top ten hold about 2.7% of the sample, which has about 270,000 clones, about nine tenths seen once.

Sequencing input: PBMCs or T cells enriched from blood (not recorded which). The sequence was collected from a woman between 18 and 30 years old who had recovered from COVID-19. The V and J genes are TRBV28 and TRBJ2-2; 9 nucleotides agree with TRBD2. Here the CDR3 reads CASSFGQRGANTGELFF. CDR3 nucleotide sequence: TGTGCCAGCAGTTTTGGCCAGCGGGGGGCGAACACCGGGGAGCTGTTTTTT. The full variable domain, rest sourced from reference TRBV28 and TRBJ2-2, is DVKVTQSSRYLVKRTGEKVFLECVQDMDHENMFWYRQDPGLGLRLIYFSYDVKMKEKGDIPEGYSVSREKKERFSLILESASTNQTSMYLCASSFGQRGANTGELFFGEGSRLTVL.